The 26 T cell receptor beta chains below all came from one sample that was sequenced in a study of T cell responses to AZD1222 COVID-19 vaccine. Assay: immunoSEQ multiplex PCR; the TCRdb copy retains only in-frame clones and omits some. The sample lists approximately 79,000 clones, around 85% occurring once. The sequenced sample was peripheral blood, obtained on day 0 of AZD1222 vaccination. The receptors shown here come from an adult in good health.

The V call is TRBV4-3, the J call TRBJ2-1, with D perhaps TRBD2 (6 bases). The CDR3 is made up of 16 amino acids. The V and J ends lost 0 bases and 1 base respectively, with 10 bases between them. Germline CDR1 LGHNA, CDR2 YSLEER. In nucleotides, the CDR3 is TGCGCCAGCAGCCAAGATAGGAGGGGTTCCTACAATGAGCAGTTCTTC. Translated, it gives CASSQDRRGSYNEQFF.

The chain recombines TRBV5-1 with TRBJ2-6; 9 bases are a match to TRBD1. Germline V gene lookup returns CDR1 SGHRS and CDR2 YFSETQ. The J segment lost 0 bases and the V segment lost 0 bases, leaving 4 bases of the junction unmatched. The CDR3 contains 18 residues. Here the CDR3 reads CASSLGGQGRSGANVLTF. The CDR3 DNA follows: TGCGCCAGCAGCTTGGGTGGACAGGGGCGCTCTGGGGCCAACGTCCTGACTTTC.

J is TRBJ2-3 and V is TRBV7-2, with a tentative D call TRBD2 (5 bases). The CDR3 loop spans 15 amino acids. The V gene's germline CDR1 is SGHTA and CDR2 FQGNSA. Trimming removed 3 bases from V and 3 bases from J, with 13 bases in between. CDR3 residues: CASSFSGGGTDTQYF. The CDR3 coding sequence is TGTGCCAGCAGCTTCAGCGGAGGCGGGACAGATACGCAGTATTTT.

A few counts support this clone. The V gene is TRBV11-2, the J gene TRBJ2-2; no reliable D call. This CDR3 has 14 amino acids. V dropped 1 base and J dropped 4 bases, with 7 bases sitting between them. Germline CDR1 SGHAT, CDR2 FQNNGV. The CDR3 sequence: CASSLGLGTGELFF. CDR3 nucleotide sequence: TGTGCCAGCAGCTTAGGGCTGGGCACCGGGGAGCTGTTTTTT.

This clone was seen a single time. This sequence joins TRBV7-9 and TRBJ2-7, with 7 bases aligning to TRBD1. Trimming took 5 bases from V and 2 from J; bases not matched to a gene: 12. From germline, CDR1 is SEHNR and CDR2 FQNEAQ (reference sequence). CDR3 length: 16 amino acids. This CDR3 is CASSPRVGGKTYEQYF. CDR3 nucleotide sequence: TGTGCCAGCAGCCCTCGGGTAGGGGGCAAAACCTACGAGCAGTACTTC.

The rearrangement uses TRBV18 and TRBJ2-7; 10 bases fit TRBD1. CDR1 is KGHSH, CDR2 LQKENI, per germline. V lost 6 bases to trimming and J lost 3 bases; unmatched junction nucleotides: 5. CDR3 length equals 14 residues. CDR3 DNA sequence: TGTGCCAGCTCCTATGGACAGGGGGTCTACGAGCAGTACTTC. This sequence encodes CASSYGQGVYEQYF.

This clone was seen just once. The V gene is TRBV18, the J gene TRBJ1-2; 7 positions match TRBD1. Trimming removed 4 bases from V and 4 bases from J; junction bases left unmatched: 3. Per germline, CDR1 KGHSH and CDR2 LQKENI. This CDR3 is 13 amino acids long. This chain's CDR3 is CASSQDRTYGYTF. In DNA form, the CDR3 reads TGTGCCAGCTCACAGGACAGGACCTATGGCTACACCTTC.

The CDR3 loop is CASSKDPRGEQYF. CDR3 nucleotides: TGTGCCAGCAGCAAGGACCCTCGAGGCGAGCAGTACTTC. This chain connects TRBV7-3 to TRBJ2-7; no definite D call. Trimming left V 5 bases short and J 6 bases short, with 14 bases between. Germline CDR1 and CDR2: SGHTA and FQGTGA. This CDR3 is 13 amino acids long.

The chain links TRBV19 to TRBJ1-1; possibly TRBD1 for D (5 bases). The CDR3 length is 16 residues. Per germline, CDR1 LNHDA and CDR2 SQIVND (reference sequence). Between the trimmed V and J ends, which lost 6 bases and 7 bases, there was a span of 24 bases. CDR3 in DNA: TGTGCCAGTAGCCGACGTAGGGCGGGAGCAGGGATTGAAGCTTTCTTT. Translating it yields CASSRRRAGAGIEAFF.

The chain couples TRBV28 to TRBJ1-6, with 8 bases lining up with TRBD1. The germline CDR1 and CDR2 sequences are MDHEN and SYDVKM. This CDR3 contains 18 residues. After removal of 6 bases from V and 0 bases from J, the junction contained 10 bases not matched to a gene. The CDR3 bases are TGTGCCAGCAGGACCGGGACAGGACGAAGCTCCTATAATTCACCCCTCCACTTT. This encodes CASRTGTGRSSYNSPLHF.

The rearrangement links TRBV2 to TRBJ1-1; 11 bases are shared with TRBD1. There are 15 residues in the CDR3. V lost 2 bases and J lost 5; bases outside the gene matches: 4. Germline CDR1 SNHLY, CDR2 FYNNEI. CDR3 loop: CASSELGQGGTEAFF. Here the CDR3 DNA reads TGTGCCAGCAGTGAACTGGGACAGGGGGGTACTGAAGCTTTCTTT.

The V call is TRBV24-1, the J call TRBJ2-5; D possibly corresponds to TRBD2 (6 bases). Trimming cost V 3 bases and J 2 bases, with 12 bases left between them. CDR1 is KGHDR and CDR2 is SFDVKD in the germline V gene. This CDR3 contains 15 residues. DNA of the CDR3: TGTGCCACCAGTGATCCGGGCGGGACTCAAGAGACCCAGTACTTC. This translates into CATSDPGGTQETQYF.

V and J are TRBV10-3 and TRBJ1-2, with D possibly matching TRBD1 (5 bases). Trimming left V 3 bases short and J 0 bases short, with 11 bases between. The germline gives CDR1 ENHRY, CDR2 SYGVKD. The CDR3 has 15 residues. In DNA, the CDR3 is TGTGCCATCAGTGAAGGGGAACCAGCTAACTATGGCTACACCTTC. This encodes CAISEGEPANYGYTF.

The chain is built from TRBV10-3 and TRBJ2-7; 10 nucleotides agree with TRBD1. Looked up from germline, CDR1 is ENHRY and CDR2 is SYGVKD. CDR3 length: 15 amino acids. V shed 6 bases and J 3 bases; nucleotides not matched to a gene: 8. For the CDR3, the DNA is TGTGCCATCAGACGAACCGGGACAGGGGACTACGAGCAGTACTTC. This translates into CAIRRTGTGDYEQYF.

The rearrangement links TRBV21-1 to TRBJ1-2. TRBV21-1 is assigned pseudogene status. The CDR3 is made up of 13 amino acids. CDR3 sequence: CAEGRGCGYSYTF. Here the CDR3 DNA reads TGTGCGGAAGGACGGGGTTGCGGCTATAGCTACACCTTC.

V and J are TRBV27 and TRBJ2-3; 11 bases are a match to TRBD2. The trim removed 7 bases at V and 2 bases at J, leaving 8 bases unmatched. Germline CDR1 MNHEY, CDR2 SMNVEV (reference sequence). The CDR3 has 16 amino acids. The CDR3 DNA follows: TGTGCCAGCATCCTTAGCGGGAGGGCCCTCACAGATACGCAGTATTTT. Translated, it gives CASILSGRALTDTQYF.

The chain is built from TRBV7-3 and TRBJ1-6, with TRBD1 matching over 8 bases. Germline lookup yields CDR1 SGHTA and CDR2 FQGTGA. CDR3 length: 18 amino acids. V was clipped by 0 bases and J by 7 bases; unmatched bases: 11. This CDR3 reads CASSLTPPGTGANSPLHF. Written as DNA, the CDR3 is TGTGCCAGCAGCTTAACCCCCCCGGGGACAGGAGCAAATTCACCCCTCCACTTT.

This clone was observed once. The chain is built from TRBV12-3 or TRBV12-4 and TRBJ1-2; unclear D gene. V lost 6 bases and J lost 8, with 13 bases in between. The CDR3 covers 12 residues. CDR3 in amino acids: CASRPGGRGYTF. In DNA, the CDR3 is TGTGCCAGCAGACCGGGAGGTCGAGGCTACACCTTC.

The V call is TRBV4-2, the J call TRBJ2-7; the match to TRBD2 covers 13 bases. Germline V CDR1 and CDR2: LGHNA, YNFKEQ. Trimming at V came to 1 base and at J to 1 base, leaving 7 bases not matched to a gene. The CDR3 is made up of 18 amino acids. The DNA for the CDR3 is TGTGCCAGCAGCCAAGCCTGGACTAGCGGGAGTGAGTCCTACGAGCAGTACTTC. Protein sequence: CASSQAWTSGSESYEQYF.

The chain joins TRBV5-1 to TRBJ1-3, with D uncertain. The CDR3 has 15 amino acids. Germline V CDR1 and CDR2: SGHRS, YFSETQ. V lost 1 base to trimming and J lost 4 bases, with 12 bases between them. In DNA form, the CDR3 reads TGCGCCAGCAGCTTGTTGGCGGGCCAGGGAAACACCATATATTTT. Residues: CASSLLAGQGNTIYF.

This clone came up a few times. This sequence joins TRBV30 and TRBJ2-3; 8 bases match TRBD2. The CDR3 totals 16 residues. The V gene end was trimmed by 0 bases and the J gene end by 0 bases; junction bases not matched to a gene: 5. The germline gives CDR1 GTSNPN, CDR2 SVGIG (reference sequence). The CDR3 loop is CAWSVGSSGSTDTQYF. The CDR3 nucleotides read TGTGCCTGGAGTGTAGGGTCTAGCGGGAGCACAGATACGCAGTATTTT.

The V and J genes are TRBV4-2 and TRBJ2-1; weak D call: TRBD2 (6 bases). V dropped 0 bases and J dropped 7 bases, with 13 bases sitting between them. This CDR3 has 15 residues. Germline CDR1 and CDR2: LGHNA and YNFKEQ. In DNA form, the CDR3 reads TGTGCCAGCAGCCAAGAGCCAGGGAGGTGGAATGAGCAGTTCTTC. This sequence encodes CASSQEPGRWNEQFF.

V usage is TRBV5-1 and J usage is TRBJ2-2; 7 nucleotides agree with TRBD1. With 1 base clipped from V and 7 bases from J, the junction kept 13 bases outside the gene matches. This CDR3 region has 17 residues. The germline V gene has CDR1 SGHRS and CDR2 YFSETQ. CDR3 loop: CASSLNTRGQGNGELFF. The CDR3, as DNA: TGCGCCAGCAGCTTGAATACGAGGGGGCAGGGTAACGGGGAGCTGTTTTTT.

V is TRBV19 and J is TRBJ1-5; the match to TRBD1 covers 8 bases. The CDR3 has 15 amino acids. The V and J ends lost 5 bases and 0 bases, in that order; junction bases with no gene match: 3. The germline V gene has CDR1 LNHDA and CDR2 SQIVND (reference sequence). CDR3 residues: CASSPGGPSNQPQHF. In DNA form, the CDR3 reads TGTGCCAGTAGTCCAGGGGGCCCTAGCAATCAGCCCCAGCATTTT.

The CDR3 loop is CATSRATTGIDSNQPQHF. The CDR3 bases are TGTGCCACCAGCAGAGCCACGACAGGGATAGATAGCAATCAGCCCCAGCATTTT. This chain links TRBV15 with TRBJ1-5, with 7 bases fitting TRBD1. Per germline, CDR1 LNHNV and CDR2 YYDKDF (reference sequence). CDR3 length: 18 residues. With V trimmed by 1 base and J by 0 bases, 9 bases remained unmatched.

The chain joins TRBV27 to TRBJ2-7; tentatively, D is TRBD2 (6 bases). Germline CDR1 reads MNHEY; CDR2 reads SMNVEV (reference sequence). The CDR3 has 14 amino acids. The V end was cut by 3 bases, the J end by 2 bases, with 11 bases between. The CDR3 DNA reads TGTGCCAGCAGTTTCAGCGGGTCCCCCTACGAGCAGTACTTC. This translates into CASSFSGSPYEQYF.